This note documents a single T cell receptor (beta chain) sequence. CDR3 length: 13 residues. Germline V gene lookup returns CDR1 SEHNR and CDR2 FQNEAQ (reference sequence). V was pared by 6 bases and J by 8 bases, with 16 bases between. The data originate from a study of Ad26.COV2.S vaccination and SARS-CoV-2 variants. Study-wide context: Of the COV1001 trial arms, the Ad26.COV2.S arm included the donor.

Noted treatment: roughly 19 received Ad26.COV2.S at low or high dose, single or two shots; roughly five received placebo; per-sample allocation not given. Day 63 after the first injection of vaccine or placebo was the sampling time. The assay was immunoSEQ multiplex PCR, and TCRdb's table has in-frame clones only and misses some. This repertoire shows 200,000 to 250,000 clones, roughly 90% found once; its top ten account for over 8.5%. The rearrangement uses TRBV7-9 and TRBJ1-2, with D maybe TRBD1 (6 bases). This sequence originates from a person between 18 and 60 years old who received the Ad26.COV2.S COVID-19 vaccine or a placebo. The sequencing here drew on peripheral blood, taken in a trial of Ad26.COV2.S vaccine versus placebo. CDR3 coding DNA: TGTGCCAGCAGTGCCGGGACACTTTTAGGCTACACCTTC. Its protein is CASSAGTLLGYTF. Full variable domain (rest looked up from reference TRBV7-9 and TRBJ1-2): DTGVSQNPRHKITKRGQNVTFRCDPISEHNRLYWYRQTLGQGPEFLTYFQNEAQLEKSRLLSDRFSAERPKGSFSTLEIQRTEQGDSAMYLCASSAGTLLGYTFGSGTRLTVV.